The 10 T cell receptor beta chains presented below share a single source sample, sequenced in a study of control samples from healthy donors and cancer patients. Sequencing used immunoSEQ multiplex PCR; TCRdb keeps in-frame clones, though not all of them. The table records 150,000 to 200,000 clones, 90% to 95% of them present only once. Sample: blood. The receptor set was obtained from a man aged 18 to 30 in good health.

This rearrangement joins TRBV3-1 (or the pseudogene TRBV3-2) to TRBJ1-1; D call uncertain. Trimming stripped 0 bases from V and 3 bases from J, with 11 bases between. Germline V gene lookup returns CDR1 LGHDT and CDR2 YNNKEL (reference sequence). The length of the CDR3 is 15 residues. CDR3 residues: CASSQEAGRDTEAFF. CDR3 DNA sequence: TGTGCCAGCAGCCAAGAGGCCGGAAGGGACACTGAAGCTTTCTTT.

V gene TRBV7-9 combines with J gene TRBJ2-7; D is possibly TRBD1 (6 bases). This CDR3 region has 16 residues. Germline V gives CDR1 SEHNR, CDR2 FQNEAQ (reference sequence). Trimming left V 1 base short and J 4 bases short, with 17 bases between. The CDR3 protein is CASSLVLPGELYEQYF. In nucleotides, the CDR3 is TGTGCCAGCAGCTTAGTTCTCCCAGGGGAATTGTACGAGCAGTACTTC.

V gene TRBV5-4 combines with J gene TRBJ2-2; a possible D gene is TRBD2 (6 bases). There are 13 residues in the CDR3. Trimming pared 5 bases from V and 8 bases from J, leaving 13 bases between. Germline V gene data show CDR1 as SGHNT and CDR2 as YYREEE (reference sequence). The CDR3 here is CASSQTSAGELFF. CDR3 nucleotide sequence: TGTGCCAGCAGTCAGACTAGTGCGGGGGAGCTGTTTTTT. Supplemented by reference TRBV5-4 and TRBJ2-2, the full variable domain reads ETGVTQSPTHLIKTRGQQVTLRCSSQSGHNTVSWYQQALGQGPQFIFQYYREEENGRGNFPPRFSGLQFPNYSSELNVNALELDDSALYLCASSQTSAGELFFGEGSRLTVL.

This chain links TRBV28 with TRBJ2-7; a weak D match, TRBD1 (6 bases). V lost 1 base and J 5 bases, leaving 6 bases between the germline ends. The CDR3 totals 12 residues. In germline, CDR1 is MDHEN, CDR2 SYDVKM. The CDR3, as DNA: TGTGCCAGCAGTTTATCAGGGGACGAGCAGTACTTC. Amino acids: CASSLSGDEQYF.

This clone was seen once. The chain employs TRBV5-6 and TRBJ1-2; a weak D match, TRBD1 (5 bases). The CDR3 runs 14 residues. Trimming pared 0 bases from V and 4 bases from J, leaving 10 bases between. Germline assignment: CDR1 SGHDT and CDR2 YYEEEE. The CDR3 loop is CASSLVATVYGYTF. The DNA of the CDR3 is TGTGCCAGCAGCTTGGTGGCGACAGTCTATGGCTACACCTTC.

This clone has only one observation. Other nucleotide sequences in the sample specify the same CDR3. The CDR3 sequence: CASSGQYEQYF. DNA of the CDR3: TGTGCCAGCAGTGGGCAGTACGAGCAGTACTTC. The V gene is TRBV2, the J gene TRBJ2-7; D unclear. Trimming shortened V by 4 bases and J by 4 bases, and 5 bases separated the two germline ends. Germline CDR1 and CDR2: SNHLY and FYNNEI. The CDR3 is 11 residues long.

A single count supports this clone. The chain employs TRBV24-1 and TRBJ1-2; TRBD1 matches 8 bases. This CDR3 has 15 amino acids. With 2 bases clipped from V and 6 bases from J, the junction kept 7 bases outside the gene matches. The V gene's germline CDR1 is KGHDR and CDR2 SFDVKD. CDR3 amino acids: CATSDSKTGDNGYTF. CDR3 DNA: TGTGCCACCAGTGATTCTAAGACAGGGGATAATGGCTACACCTTC.

The chain combines TRBV13 with TRBJ1-5; no definite D call. The germline V gene encodes CDR1 PRHDT and CDR2 FYEKMQ (reference sequence). The length of the CDR3 is 14 residues. The ends were cut back, 5 bases at V and 0 bases at J, with 8 bases in the middle. CDR3 DNA sequence: TGTGCCAGCAGCCGATCCTATAGCAATCAGCCCCAGCATTTT. Amino acids: CASSRSYSNQPQHF.

The V gene is TRBV30, the J gene TRBJ2-1; D tentatively fits TRBD1 or TRBD2 (6 bases each). The germline V gene has CDR1 GTSNPN and CDR2 SVGIG (reference sequence). CDR3 length equals 14 residues. Trimming shortened V by 0 bases and J by 8 bases, and 14 bases separated the two germline ends. DNA of the CDR3: TGTGCCTGGAGTGTCGGGGGCGGACCGGATGAGCAGTTCTTC. It codes for CAWSVGGGPDEQFF.

The rearrangement uses TRBV27 and TRBJ2-1; D remains unclear. The V gene lost 7 bases and the J gene lost 10 bases, with 11 bases spanning the gap. Germline V lookup: CDR1 MNHEY, CDR2 SMNVEV (reference sequence). The CDR3 runs to 11 residues. The CDR3, as DNA: TGTGCCAGCAAAGGCAACGGGGAGCAGTTCTTC. This codes for CASKGNGEQFF.